Listed below are T cell receptor beta chains from one sample, sequenced in a study of cytomegalovirus exposure and HLA in healthy donors. The method was immunoSEQ multiplex PCR; TCRdb's version includes in-frame clones alone and lacks a portion of them. The repertoire holds approximately 300,000 clones, with roughly 87% as singletons. The specimen sequenced was PBMCs. These receptors came from a woman younger than 45 in good health and CMV-seropositive. Each CDR3 is given with its conserved first and last residue. The D gene is left open where the match is weak. Clone size is shown for a subset of rows, as once, few, many or a class of expanded clone.

TRBV4-2	TRBJ1-2	16	.	.	TGTGCCAGCAGCCAAGTGGGGACCCCACCGACTATGGGGGGCACCTTC	CASSQVGTPPTMGGTF
TRBV2	TRBJ1-5	14	.	.	TGTGCCAGCAGTGAAGGGCAGGACCTTCAGCCCCAGCATTTT	CASSEGQDLQPQHF
TRBV7-9	TRBJ2-7	12	.	.	TGTGCCAGCAGCTTAGTGGCTAACGAGCAGTACTTC	CASSLVANEQYF
TRBV29-1	TRBJ2-7	13	.	few	TGCAGCGTTGAAAGTAGTATTGTAGGCGAGCAGTACTTC	CSVESSIVGEQYF
TRBV30	TRBJ2-7	12	.	.	TGTGCCTGGAACCGACAGTCCTACGAGCAGTACTTC	CAWNRQSYEQYF
TRBV29-1	TRBJ1-2	10	.	.	TGCAGCGTTGAAGAAAGTGGCTACACCTTC	CSVEESGYTF
TRBV12-5	TRBJ2-1	13	.	few	TGTGCTAGTGGTTTGGGACAGGACAATGAGCAGTTCTTC	CASGLGQDNEQFF
TRBV10-1	TRBJ2-7	10	.	.	TGCGCCAGTGCAACTCGCGAGCAGTACTTC	CASATREQYF
TRBV15	TRBJ1-3	15	.	.	TGTGCCACCAGCAGAGATTTGGGGGGTGGAAACACCATATATTTT	CATSRDLGGGNTIYF
TRBV25-1	TRBJ2-7	11	.	few	TGTGCCAGCAGTGATTTTCGCGAGCAGTACTTC	CASSDFREQYF
TRBV6-6	TRBJ1-2	13	.	.	TGTGCCAGCAGTTACTCGAGGACCGATGGCTACACCTTC	CASSYSRTDGYTF
TRBV6-6	TRBJ1-3	15	.	.	TGTGCCAGCAGATCCGGACGGAACTCTGGAAACACCATATATTTT	CASRSGRNSGNTIYF
TRBV29-1	TRBJ1-2	12	TRBD1	.	TGCAGCGTCCCGACAGGGGGCTTAGGCTACACCTTC	CSVPTGGLGYTF
TRBV19	TRBJ1-2	14	.	few	TGTGCCAGTAGCCCGGGTGGGCCGAACTATGGCTACACCTTC	CASSPGGPNYGYTF
TRBV27	TRBJ2-3	13	.	.	TGTGCCAGCAGTCCACCGCCTATAGATACGCAGTATTTT	CASSPPPIDTQYF
TRBV27	TRBJ2-2	16	TRBD1	.	TGTGCCAGCAGCCGAACAGGGGGCAGATTTACCGGGGAGCTGTTTTTT	CASSRTGGRFTGELFF
TRBV29-1	TRBJ1-2	12	.	.	TGCAGCGTTGGGAGCGGGTTGGGAGGCTACACCTTC	CSVGSGLGGYTF
TRBV18	TRBJ2-7	12	.	.	TGTGCCAGCTCACCTTCCAGGTCCGAGCAGTACTTC	CASSPSRSEQYF
TRBV6-1	TRBJ2-6	14	.	.	TGTGCCAGCATAGCAGTGTCTGGGGCCAACGTCCTGACTTTC	CASIAVSGANVLTF
TRBV27	TRBJ2-7	17	TRBD2	.	TGTGCCAGCAGTCCTCCGGGGGGGTGGCGGTCTAGTGGGGAGCAGTACTTC	CASSPPGGWRSSGEQYF
TRBV6-4	TRBJ2-1	20	TRBD1	.	TGTGCCAGCAGTAAGTTCTCCGGGACAGGGGGAAGGAGCTCCTACAATGAGCAGTTCTTC	CASSKFSGTGGRSSYNEQFF
TRBV6-5	TRBJ2-5	13	.	.	TGTGCCAGCAACGACAATGCCCGAGGGACCCAGTACTTC	CASNDNARGTQYF
TRBV5-1	TRBJ2-7	18	.	.	TGCGCCAGCATCGTCCTACGAGAGGGCGCCCCGAGCTCCTACGAGCAGTACTTC	CASIVLREGAPSSYEQYF
TRBV2	TRBJ2-7	16	TRBD1	.	TGTGCCAGCGACGACATCGGGACAGAGAGCTCCTACGAGCAGTACTTC	CASDDIGTESSYEQYF
TRBV5-6	TRBJ2-3	14	.	.	TGTGCCAGCAGCCAAGGACAGTACACAGATACGCAGTATTTT	CASSQGQYTDTQYF
TRBV13	TRBJ2-7	16	TRBD1	.	TGTGCCAGCAGCCACGCACTAGGACAGGGATCCTACGAGCAGTACTTC	CASSHALGQGSYEQYF
TRBV27	TRBJ1-2	14	.	.	TGTGCCAGCAGTTTAGCTCCGGGGAACTATGGCTACACCTTC	CASSLAPGNYGYTF
TRBV14	TRBJ2-1	14	.	.	TGTGCCAGCAGCCAAGTTATAACTTACAATGAGCAGTTCTTC	CASSQVITYNEQFF
TRBV12-5	TRBJ1-1	14	.	.	TGTGTCCCCCACCGGGGTCGGTCTTCGTTTGAAGCTTTCTTT	CVPHRGRSSFEAFF
TRBV28	TRBJ1-1	13	.	.	TGTGCCAGCACCCAGGGGTTTGGGGCTGAAGCTTTCTTT	CASTQGFGAEAFF
TRBV13	TRBJ1-6	16	TRBD1	.	TGTGCCAGCAGCTGGGGACCGGGACAGGATAACTCACCCCTCCACTTT	CASSWGPGQDNSPLHF
TRBV6-1	TRBJ1-5	13	.	.	TGTGCCAGCACTACGGGGGGCAATCAGCCCCAGCATTTT	CASTTGGNQPQHF
TRBV5-6	TRBJ1-3	16	.	.	TGTGCCAGCAGCCCCATCCCGGGGGACTCTGGAAACACCATATATTTT	CASSPIPGDSGNTIYF
TRBV27	TRBJ2-1	15	.	.	TGTGCCAGCAACCCCAAGGGCGGGAAGAGGAATGAGCAGTTCTTC	CASNPKGGKRNEQFF
TRBV7-2	TRBJ2-7	16	TRBD1	.	TGTGCCAGCAGCTTAGCGTTGGGACAGGGGGCTTCCGAGCAGTACTTC	CASSLALGQGASEQYF
TRBV2	TRBJ2-5	14	TRBD2	.	TGTGCCAGCCTTTTAGCGGGGCCCCAAGAGACCCAGTACTTC	CASLLAGPQETQYF
TRBV5-1	TRBJ2-3	17	TRBD2	.	TGCGCCAGCGTCGAAAATAGCGGGAGAGGATCGAGAGATACGCAGTATTTT	CASVENSGRGSRDTQYF